This TCR beta chain was sequenced during a study of shared clonotypes between healthy human individuals. Details on this clone: The antigen remains unidentified.

The CDR3 loop spans 15 amino acids. The V gene lost 5 bases and the J gene lost 5 bases, with 16 bases spanning the gap. The V gene's germline CDR1 is LNHDA and CDR2 SQIVND (reference sequence). Study-level findings and limits: A few donors held about 4.6% of naive CD4 clonotypes in common. Incomplete sequencing of sorted subsets was indicated by rarefaction despite large depth. What naive subsets generally showed was a larger estimated richness than memory subsets showed.

The protocol was immunoSEQ multiplex PCR, while the TCRdb copy is restricted to in-frame clones and leaves out a portion. Of roughly 850,000 clones listed, roughly 96% are singletons. Naive CD8 isolation took CD45RO-negative cells positively selected for CCR7 and excluded terminally differentiated effector memory CD45RA+ cells. Adults of Caucasian background living in Nashville, Tennessee made up all donors. This receptor was taken from a man aged 25-45 years in good health. The V and J genes are TRBV19 and TRBJ1-5, with D unresolved. Sequencing used naive CD8+ T cells sorted from blood. The CDR3 loop reads CASSAPGNYHQPQHF. Here the CDR3 DNA reads TGTGCCAGTAGTGCCCCGGGAAATTATCATCAGCCCCAGCATTTT.